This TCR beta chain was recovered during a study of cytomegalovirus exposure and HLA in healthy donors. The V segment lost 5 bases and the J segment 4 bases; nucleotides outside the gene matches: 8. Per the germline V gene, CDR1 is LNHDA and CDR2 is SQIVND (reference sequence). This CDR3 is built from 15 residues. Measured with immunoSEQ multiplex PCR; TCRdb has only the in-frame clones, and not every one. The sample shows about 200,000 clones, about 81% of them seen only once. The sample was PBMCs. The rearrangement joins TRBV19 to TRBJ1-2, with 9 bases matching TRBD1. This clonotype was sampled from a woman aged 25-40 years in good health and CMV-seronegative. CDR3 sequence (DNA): TGTGCCAGTAGTCCCCAGGGACAGGGTGCCTATGGCTACACCTTC. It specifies CASSPQGQGAYGYTF.